Shown below are 24 T cell receptor beta chains from a single sample sequenced in a study of blood T cell repertoires in COVID-19. Measured with immunoSEQ multiplex PCR; TCRdb has only the in-frame clones, and not every one. The table includes fewer than 200,000 clones, more than 75% detected once. Sequenced: PBMCs or T cells enriched from blood (not recorded which). The source of these receptors is a woman aged 50 to 60 who had recovered from COVID-19.

This clone turned up a few times. The rearrangement joins TRBV6-5 to TRBJ1-2; no firm D call. Germline V gene data show CDR1 as MNHEY and CDR2 as SVGAGI. The length of the CDR3 is 15 residues. Trimming removed 7 bases from V and 3 bases from J, with 18 bases in between. The CDR3 reads CASTPPGQDYYGYTF. CDR3 in DNA: TGTGCCAGCACCCCGCCGGGCCAGGACTACTATGGCTACACCTTC.

The chain carries TRBV21-1 and TRBJ2-1; the D call in the table, TRBD2, was not verified against the DNA. TRBV21-1 is shown as a pseudogene. This CDR3 spans 15 amino acids. The CDR3: CASSNRLARFNEQFF. The CDR3 DNA is TGTGCCAGCAGCAACCGACTAGCGAGGTTCAATGAGCAGTTCTTC.

This rearrangement joins TRBV5-1 to TRBJ2-3, with 8 bases aligning to TRBD2. The ends lost 0 bases at V and 1 base at J; junction bases unmatched: 7. CDR1 is SGHRS, CDR2 YFSETQ, per germline. CDR3 length: 17 residues. CDR3 residues: CASSLAGLTSGTDTQYF. The CDR3, as DNA: TGCGCCAGCAGCTTGGCGGGATTGACTAGCGGCACAGATACGCAGTATTTT.

The rearrangement uses TRBV2 and TRBJ1-5; D call uncertain. Deletions cut 7 bases from V and 2 bases from J, with 15 bases between. CDR1 is SNHLY, CDR2 FYNNEI, per germline. The length of the CDR3 is 15 residues. The DNA of the CDR3 is TGTGCCAGCACCAGAGCTGGCGGGGGCAATCAGCCCCAGCATTTT. Its translation: CASTRAGGGNQPQHF. The full variable domain, in which reference TRBV2 and TRBJ1-5 provide the parts outside the CDR3, is EPEVTQTPSHQVTQMGQEVILRCVPISNHLYFYWYRQILGQKVEFLVSFYNNEISEKSEIFDDQFSVERPDGSNFTLKIRSTKLEDSAMYFCASTRAGGGNQPQHFGDGTRLSIL.

The rearrangement uses TRBV28 and TRBJ2-7; 7 nucleotides align to TRBD2. J lost 0 bases, V lost 2 bases, and 1 base had no gene match. The CDR3 is made up of 14 amino acids. Germline V gene data show CDR1 as MDHEN and CDR2 as SYDVKM. The CDR3: CASSLRGVSYEQYF. As DNA, the CDR3 is TGTGCCAGCAGTTTACGGGGGGTCTCCTACGAGCAGTACTTC. The variable domain in full, completed from reference TRBV28 and TRBJ2-7, reads DVKVTQSSRYLVKRTGEKVFLECVQDMDHENMFWYRQDPGLGLRLIYFSYDVKMKEKGDIPEGYSVSREKKERFSLILESASTNQTSMYLCASSLRGVSYEQYFGPGTRLTVT.

In DNA, the CDR3 is TGTGCCAGCAGTACCCTCCGACTAGGGGAGGAGCAGTACTTC. This sequence encodes CASSTLRLGEEQYF. V gene TRBV6-5 combines with J gene TRBJ2-7; D perhaps matches TRBD2 (6 bases). Trimming removed 5 bases at V and 7 bases at J, with 18 bases between. Germline CDR1 is MNHEY and CDR2 is SVGAGI. The CDR3 runs 14 residues.

The chain couples TRBV15 to TRBJ2-1; 7 bases are shared with TRBD2. J was trimmed by 0 bases and V by 0 bases; bases with no gene match: 5. The CDR3 sequence is 17 residues long. Germline-derived CDR1 and CDR2 are LNHNV and YYDKDF (reference sequence). Here the CDR3 DNA reads TGTGCCACCAGCAGAGATGGCCGCGGGAGCTCCTACAATGAGCAGTTCTTC. Its protein product is CATSRDGRGSSYNEQFF.

This clone was counted a single time. The chain couples TRBV29-1 to TRBJ1-2, with TRBD1 identical over 8 bases. The length of the CDR3 is 17 residues. CDR1 SQVTM and CDR2 ANQGSEA come from the germline V gene. Germline trimming cut 8 bases from V and 3 bases from J; bases unmatched to any gene: 20. CDR3 protein: CSISLGDRGPLDYGYTF. CDR3 sequence (DNA): TGCAGCATCAGCCTAGGAGACAGGGGTCCCTTAGACTATGGCTACACCTTC.

This chain links TRBV11-3 with TRBJ2-3, with D possibly TRBD2 on 6 matching bases. Germline CDR1 reads SGHNT; CDR2 reads YENEEA. The CDR3 totals 13 residues. With 1 base removed from V and 9 bases from J, the gap between germline ends came to 11 bases. The CDR3 region has the DNA TGTGCCAGCAGCTTAGGGAGAGGGAGGACGCAGTATTTT. Its protein is CASSLGRGRTQYF.

This rearrangement joins TRBV12-3 or TRBV12-4 to TRBJ2-3, with unresolved D. Trimming removed 0 bases from V and 5 bases from J, with 3 bases in between. There are 12 residues in the CDR3. This chain's CDR3 is CASSLAKDTQYF. CDR3 nucleotides: TGTGCCAGCAGTTTAGCCAAAGATACGCAGTATTTT.

The chain recombines TRBV15 with TRBJ2-1; D gene unclear. CDR1 LNHNV and CDR2 YYDKDF come from the germline V gene (reference sequence). Trimming shortened V by 0 bases and J by 8 bases, and 17 bases separated the two germline ends. The CDR3 totals 16 residues. CDR3 in DNA: TGTGCCACCAGCAGAGATACTCCCTCCAGTCAGGATGAGCAGTTCTTC. Translating it yields CATSRDTPSSQDEQFF.

V gene TRBV5-1 combines with J gene TRBJ1-1; D gene ambiguous. Deletions cut 1 base from V and 1 base from J, with 8 bases between. Germline values: CDR1 SGHRS, CDR2 YFSETQ. The CDR3 spans 14 residues. DNA for the CDR3: TGCGCCAGCAGCTTGACGGAGAAGAACACTGAAGCTTTCTTT. Its protein product is CASSLTEKNTEAFF.

V usage is TRBV6-1 and J usage is TRBJ1-4; 8 bases are a match to TRBD1. In germline, CDR1 is MNHNS, CDR2 SASEGT. The CDR3 totals 16 residues. J lost 0 bases, V lost 4 bases, and 4 bases had no gene match. CDR3: CASSAQGVPTNEKLFF. CDR3 in DNA: TGTGCCAGCAGTGCACAGGGGGTACCAACTAATGAAAAACTGTTTTTT.

The chain couples TRBV5-1 to TRBJ1-3; D is undetermined. The CDR3 extends over 15 amino acids. V lost 4 bases, J lost 3 bases, and 14 bases lay in between. The germline CDR1 and CDR2 sequences are SGHRS and YFSETQ. DNA for the CDR3: TGCGCCAGCAGCGCAGGACCCGGGAATGGAAACACCATATATTTT. Its protein product is CASSAGPGNGNTIYF.

The chain couples TRBV6-2 or TRBV6-3 to TRBJ2-7; no firm D call. Germline V gene lookup returns CDR1 MNHEY and CDR2 SVGEGT. The CDR3 is 12 residues long. The V end was cut by 5 bases, the J end by 6 bases, with 11 bases between. The CDR3 sequence is CASSDTRLEQYF. In DNA, the CDR3 is TGTGCCAGCAGTGACACCCGGCTCGAGCAGTACTTC.

The chain couples TRBV6-5 to TRBJ1-5; 11 bases align to TRBD1. The germline CDR1 and CDR2 sequences are MNHEY and SVGAGI. J lost 7 bases, V lost 10 bases, and 12 bases had no gene match. There are 15 residues in the CDR3. For the CDR3, the DNA is TGTGCCACCGCAGCAAGGACAGGGGGCGGACAGCCCCAGCATTTT. It translates to CATAARTGGGQPQHF.

The rearrangement links TRBV7-9 to TRBJ2-2, with TRBD1 matching over 8 bases. The V gene end was trimmed by 5 bases and the J gene end by 1 base; junction bases not matched to a gene: 9. The CDR3 is 17 residues long. From germline, CDR1 is SEHNR and CDR2 FQNEAQ (reference sequence). The CDR3 protein is CASSQRAGQGNTGELFF. The DNA of the CDR3 is TGTGCCAGCAGCCAAAGGGCTGGACAGGGGAACACCGGGGAGCTGTTTTTT.

The chain links TRBV29-1 to TRBJ2-3; unclear D gene. The germline V and J ends were trimmed by 0 bases and 4 bases, with 14 bases remaining between them. The germline gives CDR1 SQVTM, CDR2 ANQGSEA. CDR3 length: 15 residues. CDR3 coding DNA: TGCAGCGTTGAAGATCTCGACCGCAGGTCAGATACGCAGTATTTT. As protein: CSVEDLDRRSDTQYF.

The chain links TRBV5-1 to TRBJ2-1; D unresolved. This CDR3 contains 15 residues. Germline loops: CDR1 SGHRS, CDR2 YFSETQ. The V end lost 4 bases, the J end lost 0 bases, and 11 bases lay between the germline ends. The CDR3 nucleotides are TGCGCCAGCAGCCCTGGTAGAGGCTCCTACAATGAGCAGTTCTTC. Translating gives CASSPGRGSYNEQFF.

The chain has TRBV9 and TRBJ1-1; perhaps TRBD1 as D (6 bases). CDR1 is SGDLS, CDR2 YYNGEE, per germline. The CDR3 extends over 16 amino acids. The V end was cut by 0 bases, the J end by 2 bases, with 14 bases between. CDR3: CASSVGAGTTNTEAFF. The CDR3 coding sequence is TGTGCCAGCAGCGTAGGGGCCGGGACAACCAACACTGAAGCTTTCTTT.

This sequence joins TRBV6-2 or TRBV6-3 and TRBJ2-7; a possible D gene is TRBD1 (6 bases). Germline V lookup: CDR1 MNHEY, CDR2 SVGEGT. V was clipped by 2 bases and J by 5 bases, with 19 bases between them. The CDR3 has 16 residues. The CDR3 sequence: CASSYISSGQLDEQYF. CDR3 DNA: TGTGCCAGCAGTTACATTAGTTCCGGACAGTTGGACGAGCAGTACTTC.

J is TRBJ1-1 and V is TRBV12-3 or TRBV12-4; TRBD1 might be the D (5 bases). Trimming pared 4 bases from V and 11 bases from J, leaving 14 bases between. The CDR3 sequence is 12 residues long. The CDR3 sequence is CASSSPPAGAFF. In nucleotides, the CDR3 is TGTGCCAGCAGTTCTCCGCCGGCAGGGGCTTTCTTT.

The V and J genes are TRBV7-6 and TRBJ2-1, with 12 bases lining up with TRBD2. This CDR3 has 15 amino acids. In germline, CDR1 is SGHVS, CDR2 FNYEAQ. The trim removed 5 bases at V and 8 bases at J, leaving 7 bases unmatched. The CDR3 coding sequence is TGTGCCAGCAGCGAGTCTAGCGGGAGGGCCTATGAGCAGTTCTTC. It encodes CASSESSGRAYEQFF.

The V call is TRBV5-1, the J call TRBJ1-2, with 8 nucleotides matching TRBD1. V dropped 2 bases and J dropped 10; count of bases not matched to a gene: 7. The germline CDR1 and CDR2 sequences are SGHRS and YFSETQ. The CDR3 contains 13 residues. The chain's CDR3 is CASSFNADRDYTF. In DNA, the CDR3 is TGCGCCAGCAGCTTCAACGCGGACAGGGACTACACCTTC.